This TCR beta chain came from a study of CD8 T cells in Susac syndrome. The V end lost 2 bases, the J end lost 5 bases, and 9 bases lay between the germline ends. The CDR3 extends over 13 amino acids. Per germline, CDR1 MNHEY and CDR2 SVGAGI. Random hexamers were used to reverse transcribe the RNA input (roughly 0.5 to 1 ug). TCRdb analysed the immunoSEQ multiplex PCR reads with MiXCR anew, one entry per CDR3 protein. Among approximately 160,000 distinct CDR3 sequences listed, 93% were seen once. The sample was CD4+ T cells from PBMCs. J is TRBJ2-5 and V is TRBV6-5; no definite D call. The receptor was isolated from a human donor in good health. The CDR3 DNA reads as TGTGCCAGCAGTTACGGGGAAAGGGAGACCCAGTACTTC. This codes for CASSYGERETQYF.